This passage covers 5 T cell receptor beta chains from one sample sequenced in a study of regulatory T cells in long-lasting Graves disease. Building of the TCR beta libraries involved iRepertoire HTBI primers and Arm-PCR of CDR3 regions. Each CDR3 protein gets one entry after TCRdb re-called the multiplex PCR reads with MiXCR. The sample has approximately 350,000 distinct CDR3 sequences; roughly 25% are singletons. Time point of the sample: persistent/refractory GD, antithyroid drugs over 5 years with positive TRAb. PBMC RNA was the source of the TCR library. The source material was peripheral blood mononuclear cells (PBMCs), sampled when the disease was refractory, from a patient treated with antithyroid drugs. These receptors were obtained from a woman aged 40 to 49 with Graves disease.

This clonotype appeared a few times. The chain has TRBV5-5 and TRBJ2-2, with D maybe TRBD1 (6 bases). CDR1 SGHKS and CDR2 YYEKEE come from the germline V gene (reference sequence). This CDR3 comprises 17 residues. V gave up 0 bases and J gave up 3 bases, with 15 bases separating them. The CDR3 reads CASSLGAGQGHTGELFF. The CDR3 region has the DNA TGTGCCAGCAGCTTGGGGGCTGGGCAGGGGCACACCGGGGAGCTGTTTTTT.

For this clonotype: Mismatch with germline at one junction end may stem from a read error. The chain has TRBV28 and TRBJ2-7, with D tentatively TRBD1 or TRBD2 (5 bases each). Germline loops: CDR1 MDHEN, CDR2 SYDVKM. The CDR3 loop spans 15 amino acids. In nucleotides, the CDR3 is TGTGCCAGCAAGACCTCCGGGACGGGCTCCTACGAGCAGCACTTC. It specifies CASKTSGTGSYEQHF.

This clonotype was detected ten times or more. CDR3 residues: CASSGFQGQAYEQYF. CDR3 DNA: TGTGCCAGCAGTGGGTTCCAGGGGCAAGCCTACGAGCAGTACTTC. V is TRBV2 and J is TRBJ2-7; TRBD1 might be the D (6 bases). The V and J ends lost 4 bases and 2 bases respectively, with 15 bases between them. CDR3 length equals 15 residues. The germline V gene encodes CDR1 SNHLY and CDR2 FYNNEI.

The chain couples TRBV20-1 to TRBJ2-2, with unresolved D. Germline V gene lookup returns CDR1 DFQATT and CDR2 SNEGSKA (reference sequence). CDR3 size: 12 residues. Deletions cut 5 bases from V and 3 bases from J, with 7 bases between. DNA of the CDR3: TGCAGTGCTCGGATAGACACCGGGGAGCTGTTTTTT. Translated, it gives CSARIDTGELFF.

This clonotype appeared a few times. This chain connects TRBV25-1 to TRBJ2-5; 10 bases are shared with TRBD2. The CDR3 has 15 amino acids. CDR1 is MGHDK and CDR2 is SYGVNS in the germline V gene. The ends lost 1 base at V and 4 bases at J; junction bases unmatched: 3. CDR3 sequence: CASSEWLAGAETQYF. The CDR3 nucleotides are TGTGCCAGCAGTGAATGGCTAGCGGGAGCAGAGACCCAGTACTTC.